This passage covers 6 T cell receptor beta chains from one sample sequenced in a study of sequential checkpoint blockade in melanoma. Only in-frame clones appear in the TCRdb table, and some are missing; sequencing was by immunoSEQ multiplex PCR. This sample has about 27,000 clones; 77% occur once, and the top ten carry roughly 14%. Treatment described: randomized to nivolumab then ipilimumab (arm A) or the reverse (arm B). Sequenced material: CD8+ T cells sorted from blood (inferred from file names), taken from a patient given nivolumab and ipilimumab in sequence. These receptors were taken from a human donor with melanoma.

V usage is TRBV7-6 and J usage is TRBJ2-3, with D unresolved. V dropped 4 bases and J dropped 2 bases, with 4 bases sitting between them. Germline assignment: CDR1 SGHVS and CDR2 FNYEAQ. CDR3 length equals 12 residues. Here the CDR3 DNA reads TGTGCCAGCAGCTCGTACACAGATACGCAGTATTTT. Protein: CASSSYTDTQYF.

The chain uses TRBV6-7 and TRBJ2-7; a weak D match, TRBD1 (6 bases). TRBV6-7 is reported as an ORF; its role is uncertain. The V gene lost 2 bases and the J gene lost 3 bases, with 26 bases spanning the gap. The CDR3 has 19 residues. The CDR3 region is CASSYRNLLKQGRSYEQYF. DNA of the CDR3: TGTGCCAGCAGTTACCGGAATCTGTTAAAACAGGGAAGGAGCTACGAGCAGTACTTC.

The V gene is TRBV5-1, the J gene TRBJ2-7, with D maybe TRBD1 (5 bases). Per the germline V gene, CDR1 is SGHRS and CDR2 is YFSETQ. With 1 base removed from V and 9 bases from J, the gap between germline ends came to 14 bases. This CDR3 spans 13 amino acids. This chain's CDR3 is CASSLYPQGVQYF. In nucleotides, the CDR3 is TGCGCCAGCAGCTTGTATCCCCAAGGGGTGCAGTACTTC.

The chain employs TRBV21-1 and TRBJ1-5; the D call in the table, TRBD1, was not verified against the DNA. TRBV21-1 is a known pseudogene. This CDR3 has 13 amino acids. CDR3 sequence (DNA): TGTGCCAGCAGCGGGGCTGGGGATCAGCCCCAGCATTTT. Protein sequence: CASSGAGDQPQHF.

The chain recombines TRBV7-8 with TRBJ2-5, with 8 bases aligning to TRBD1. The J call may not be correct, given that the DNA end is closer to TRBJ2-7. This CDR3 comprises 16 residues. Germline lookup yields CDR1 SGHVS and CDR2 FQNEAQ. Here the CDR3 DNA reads TGTGCCAGCAGTCAGGGGGAGTGGACAGGGTACTACGAGCAGTACTTC. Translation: CASSQGEWTGYYEQYF.

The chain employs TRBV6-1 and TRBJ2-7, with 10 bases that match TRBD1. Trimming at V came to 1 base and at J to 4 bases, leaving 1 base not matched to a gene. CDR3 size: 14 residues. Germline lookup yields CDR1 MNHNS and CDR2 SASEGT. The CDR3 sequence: CASSEGQGAYEQYF. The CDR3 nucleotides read TGTGCCAGCAGTGAAGGACAGGGGGCTTACGAGCAGTACTTC.